Described below is a single TCR beta chain sequence and its context. Per the germline V gene, CDR1 is MDHEN and CDR2 is SYDVKM. This CDR3 spans 11 amino acids. Trimming took 8 bases from V and 8 from J, leaving 10 bases between them. The record originates from a study of blood T cell repertoires in COVID-19. Turning to the study itself: Samples of COVID-19 (acute and convalescent) were obtained from the United States, Italy and Spain. The cDNA or gDNA used as material had been derived from T cells, B-cell-depleted T cells, or PBMCs.

Study processing details: Reference gene primer amplification in the assay estimated nucleated cell counts. Profiling relied on immunoSEQ multiplex PCR, and the TCRdb table lists in-frame clones only, not all of them. The DNA gave D and trimming, while V, J and clone size come from that table. The sample holds 150,000 to 200,000 clones; 88% are singletons and the top ten take approximately 4%. The chain carries TRBV28 and TRBJ1-3; D gene unclear. The receptor comes from a human donor in a cohort sampled during active COVID-19. The source material was peripheral blood. The chain's CDR3 is CASGGLDTIYF. Written as DNA, the CDR3 is TGTGCCAGCGGAGGGTTGGACACCATATATTTT.